This T cell receptor (beta chain) was sequenced in a study of post-analysis software for immune sequencing data. Germline lookup yields CDR1 SGDLS and CDR2 YYNGEE. Trimming removed 3 bases from V and 0 bases from J, with 9 bases in between. This CDR3 is 14 amino acids long. TCR beta libraries were prepared from cDNA with unique molecular identifiers. TCRdb processed the PCR reads anew with MiXCR; each CDR3 protein has one entry. The data contain a few hundred thousand distinct CDR3 sequences, about 39% of them singletons. Study conclusions and caveats: There was significantly lower normalized Chao1 diversity in multiple sclerosis patients than in controls. Roughly 5 TRBV segments, TRBV5-6, TRBV5-1 and TRBV20-1 among them, were found more frequent in patients than controls.

As concerns this clonotype: Its target is unknown.

Specimen: blood. The TCR originated in a girl aged 2-10 years with multiple sclerosis. V is TRBV9 and J is TRBJ2-5; D uncertain. CDR3 bases: TGTGCCAGCAGCGCCCCTTTGTACCAAGAGACCCAGTACTTC. As protein: CASSAPLYQETQYF.